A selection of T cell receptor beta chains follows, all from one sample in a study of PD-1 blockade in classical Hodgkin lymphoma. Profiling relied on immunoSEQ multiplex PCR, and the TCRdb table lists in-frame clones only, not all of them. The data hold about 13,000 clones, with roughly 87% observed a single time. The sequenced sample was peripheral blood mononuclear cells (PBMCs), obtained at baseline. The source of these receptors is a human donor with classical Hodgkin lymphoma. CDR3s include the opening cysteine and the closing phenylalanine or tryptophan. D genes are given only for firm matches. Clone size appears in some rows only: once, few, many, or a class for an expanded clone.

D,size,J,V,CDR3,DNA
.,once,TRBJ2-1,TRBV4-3,CASSQDGNRYNEQFF,TGCGCCAGCAGCCAAGACGGAAACCGGTACAATGAGCAGTTCTTC
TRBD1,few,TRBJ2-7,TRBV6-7,CASSPSAGQVNFSTLEQYF,TGTGCCAGCAGTCCGTCCGCCGGACAGGTCAATTTCTCGACCCTCGAGCAGTACTTC
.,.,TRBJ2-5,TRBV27,CASGRKETQYF,TGTGCCAGCGGAAGAAAAGAGACCCAGTACTTC
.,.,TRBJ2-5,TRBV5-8,CASSLIGPETQYF,TGTGCCAGCAGCTTGATCGGGCCTGAGACCCAGTACTTC
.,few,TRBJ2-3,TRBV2,CASSEATRVISTDTQYF,TGTGCCAGCAGTGAAGCGACCAGGGTAATCAGCACAGATACGCAGTATTTT
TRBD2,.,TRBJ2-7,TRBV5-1,CASSLGLAGALSEQYF,TGCGCCAGCAGCTTGGGTCTAGCGGGAGCCTTGTCCGAGCAGTACTTC
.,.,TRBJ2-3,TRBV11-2,CASSLELVVDRTDTQYF,TGTGCCAGCAGCTTAGAACTGGTTGTCGACCGCACAGATACGCAGTATTTT
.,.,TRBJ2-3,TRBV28,CASSPLVYSTDTQYF,TGTGCCAGCAGTCCCCTGGTATACAGCACAGATACGCAGTATTTT
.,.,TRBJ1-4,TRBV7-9,CASSPGIWEKLFF,TGTGCCAGCAGCCCGGGAATTTGGGAAAAACTGTTTTTT
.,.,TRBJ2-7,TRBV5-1,CASSPNWADDYEQYF,TGCGCCAGCAGCCCGAACTGGGCTGACGACTACGAGCAGTACTTC
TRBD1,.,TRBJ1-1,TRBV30,CAWSVGAGGTEAFF,TGTGCCTGGAGTGTAGGGGCAGGGGGAACTGAAGCTTTCTTT
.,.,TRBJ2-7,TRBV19,CASSIGLEFLDYEQYF,TGTGCCAGTAGTATAGGACTAGAGTTTTTGGACTACGAGCAGTACTTC
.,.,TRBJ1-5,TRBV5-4,CASSVSRQAYSNQPQHF,TGTGCCAGCAGCGTTAGTCGTCAGGCCTATAGCAATCAGCCCCAGCATTTT
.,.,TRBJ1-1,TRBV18,CASSGRSRQNTEAFF,TGTGCCAGCTCGGGACGGAGCCGACAAAACACTGAAGCTTTCTTT
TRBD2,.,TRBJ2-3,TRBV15,CATSSRVAGVTDTQYF,TGTGCCACCAGCAGTCGAGTAGCGGGGGTCACAGATACGCAGTATTTT
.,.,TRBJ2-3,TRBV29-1,CSVEDPFGGGRRTDTQYF,TGCAGCGTTGAAGACCCTTTTGGGGGGGGGCGCCGCACAGATACGCAGTATTTT
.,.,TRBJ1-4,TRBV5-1,CASSSDATNEKLFF,TGCGCCAGCAGCTCAGATGCAACTAATGAAAAACTGTTTTTT
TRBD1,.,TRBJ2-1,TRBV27,CASSLNPGQFAYNEQFF,TGTGCCAGCAGTTTAAACCCGGGACAGTTCGCCTACAATGAGCAGTTCTTC
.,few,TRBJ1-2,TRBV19,CASSIDSKNYGYTF,TGTGCCAGTAGTATCGACAGTAAGAACTATGGCTACACCTTC
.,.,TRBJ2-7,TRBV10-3,CAISEGVTYGFF,TGTGCCATCAGTGAGGGGGTGACATACGGATTCTTC
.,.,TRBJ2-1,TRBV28,CASRGLGFNEQFF,TGTGCCAGCAGAGGGTTAGGGTTCAATGAGCAGTTCTTC
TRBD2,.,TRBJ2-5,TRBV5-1,CASSLWGGTGETQYF,TGCGCCAGCAGCTTGTGGGGAGGGACGGGGGAGACCCAGTACTTC
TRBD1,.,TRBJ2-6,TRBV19,CASSIDHFFRQGGPSGANVLTF,TGTGCCAGTAGTATAGATCATTTCTTCAGACAGGGTGGGCCCTCTGGGGCCAACGTCCTGACTTTC
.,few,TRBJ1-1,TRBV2,CASSETTEAFF,TGTGCCAGCAGTGAAACCACTGAAGCTTTCTTT
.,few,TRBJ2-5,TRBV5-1,CASSLAVGYQETQYF,TGCGCCAGCAGCTTGGCCGTTGGGTACCAAGAGACCCAGTACTTC
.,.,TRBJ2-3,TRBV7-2,CASSISTSDTQYF,TGTGCCAGCAGTATATCAACTTCAGATACGCAGTATTTT
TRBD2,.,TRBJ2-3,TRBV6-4,CASSESSGGTDTQYF,TGTGCCAGCAGTGAGAGTAGCGGGGGCACAGATACGCAGTATTTT
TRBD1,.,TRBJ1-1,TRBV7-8,CASSSRTGGARTEAFF,TGTGCCAGCAGCTCGAGGACAGGGGGCGCGAGGACTGAAGCTTTCTTT
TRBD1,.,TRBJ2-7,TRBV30,CAWARDRGYEQYF,TGTGCCTGGGCCCGGGACAGGGGCTACGAGCAGTACTTC
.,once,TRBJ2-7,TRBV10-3,CAISEYPGHRSYEQYF,TGTGCCATCAGTGAATATCCGGGACACCGCTCCTACGAGCAGTACTTC
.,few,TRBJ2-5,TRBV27,CASGRKETQYF,TGTGCCAGTGGGCGGAAAGAGACCCAGTACTTC
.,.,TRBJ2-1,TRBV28,CASSSPIFEQFF,TGTGCCAGCAGTTCCCCCATATTTGAGCAGTTCTTC
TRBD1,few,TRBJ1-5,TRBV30,CAWSVGGRQDQPQHF,TGTGCCTGGAGTGTAGGGGGCAGACAGGATCAGCCCCAGCATTTT
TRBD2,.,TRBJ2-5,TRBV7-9,CASSLASGGQETQYF,TGTGCCAGCAGCTTAGCCTCGGGAGGGCAAGAGACCCAGTACTTC
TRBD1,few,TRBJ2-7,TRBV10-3,CAISDSGQGRKYEQYF,TGTGCCATCAGTGATTCCGGACAGGGGAGGAAATACGAGCAGTACTTC